This T cell receptor beta chain emerged from a study of shared clonotypes between healthy human individuals. The genomic DNA of each subset was split evenly across several immunoSEQ plates. Authors' methods: ImmunoSEQ gave junction-only sequences without quality scores, so filtering differed. Here immunoSEQ multiplex PCR was the method, and the copy in TCRdb shows in-frame clones only, minus some. V and J calls and clone size are given by that table; D and trimming were obtained from the DNA. The sample records about 490,000 clones, around 79% being singletons. In germline, CDR1 is MDHEN, CDR2 SYDVKM. The CDR3 has 15 residues. V gave up 5 bases and J gave up 7 bases; unmatched junction bases: 13. The sample holds many counts of this clone. The same CDR3 arises from other DNA sequences in this sample as well.

The rearrangement links TRBV28 to TRBJ1-2; 7 bases agree with TRBD1. Sequenced material: PBMCs. This clonotype originated in a woman aged 40 to 50 in good health. Some clones in this sample may be carry-over from other donors' samples. CDR3 sequence (DNA): TGTGCCAGCAGTCCTTCCGACAGGGACAACCCTGGCTACACCTTC. This codes for CASSPSDRDNPGYTF.